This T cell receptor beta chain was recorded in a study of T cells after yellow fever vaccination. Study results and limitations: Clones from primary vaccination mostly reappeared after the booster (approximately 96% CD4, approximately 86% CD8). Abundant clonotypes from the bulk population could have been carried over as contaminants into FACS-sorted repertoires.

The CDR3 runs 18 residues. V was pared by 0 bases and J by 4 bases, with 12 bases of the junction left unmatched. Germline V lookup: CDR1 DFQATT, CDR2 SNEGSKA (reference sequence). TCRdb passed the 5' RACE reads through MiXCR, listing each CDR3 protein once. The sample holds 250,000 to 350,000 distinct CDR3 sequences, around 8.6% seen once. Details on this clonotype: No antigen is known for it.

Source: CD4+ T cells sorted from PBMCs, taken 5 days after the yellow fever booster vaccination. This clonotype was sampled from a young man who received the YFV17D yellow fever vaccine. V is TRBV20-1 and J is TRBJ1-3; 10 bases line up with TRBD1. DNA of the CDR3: TGCAGTGCTAGAGATCCCCGGACAGGGGGTTATGTGGGAAACACCATATATTTT. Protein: CSARDPRTGGYVGNTIYF.